This passage covers 18 T cell receptor beta chains from one sample sequenced in a study of OX40 agonist ivuxolimab in advanced cancers. The repertoire was sequenced with immunoSEQ multiplex PCR; TCRdb's copy has only in-frame clones and lacks some. The repertoire includes more than 50,000 clones, about nine tenths of them detected once, and around 19% sits in the top ten. Sequenced here: CD4+ or CD8+ T cells sorted from blood, sampled in a trial of the OX40 agonist ivuxolimab. Receptor source: an adult with an advanced solid tumor such as melanoma, head and neck, liver or kidney cancer.

The chain is built from TRBV27 and TRBJ1-5, with D possibly matching TRBD1 (5 bases). The CDR3 covers 15 residues. V lost 6 bases and J lost 0, with 12 bases in between. Germline V gene data show CDR1 as MNHEY and CDR2 as SMNVEV (reference sequence). CDR3 sequence: CASSPPGGSNQPQHF. DNA for the CDR3: TGTGCCAGCAGCCCGCCGGGGGGTAGCAATCAGCCCCAGCATTTT.

CDR3 amino acids: CASSSPTDRWSTEAFF. In DNA, the CDR3 is TGTGCCAGCAGTTCCCCCACCGACAGGTGGAGCACTGAAGCTTTCTTT. The chain has TRBV27 and TRBJ1-1; perhaps TRBD1 as D (6 bases). The CDR3 is made up of 16 amino acids. Germline V lookup: CDR1 MNHEY, CDR2 SMNVEV (reference sequence). Trimming removed 4 bases at V and 4 bases at J, with 19 bases between.

The J gene is TRBJ1-4, the V gene TRBV30; no clear D gene. This CDR3 is built from 13 residues. Trimming removed 4 bases from V and 4 bases from J, with 10 bases in between. Germline V CDR1 and CDR2: GTSNPN, SVGIG (reference sequence). The CDR3 sequence: CAWIPANNEKLFF. The CDR3 region has the DNA TGTGCCTGGATCCCCGCAAATAATGAAAAACTGTTTTTT.

The chain recombines TRBV5-6 with TRBJ2-5; TRBD2 is a possible D gene (7 bases). Trimming stripped 5 bases from V and 4 bases from J, with 21 bases between. CDR1 SGHDT and CDR2 YYEEEE come from the germline V gene. The CDR3 spans 16 residues. The DNA of the CDR3 is TGTGCCAGCAGTCAGGTGGGGGGGGGCCCCCCAGAGACCCAGTACTTC. As protein: CASSQVGGGPPETQYF.

This clone occurred once. This rearrangement joins TRBV5-1 to TRBJ2-1, with D perhaps TRBD1 or TRBD2 (5 bases each). Trimming removed 0 bases from V and 0 bases from J, with 16 bases in between. CDR3 length: 18 amino acids. Looked up from germline, CDR1 is SGHRS and CDR2 is YFSETQ. The CDR3 bases are TGCGCCAGCAGCTTGGCCAATCTGGGTGGGGGCTCCTACAATGAGCAGTTCTTC. Encoded protein: CASSLANLGGGSYNEQFF.

The rearrangement joins TRBV2 to TRBJ2-2, with 8 bases matching TRBD1. Germline CDR1 SNHLY, CDR2 FYNNEI. The J segment lost 1 base and the V segment lost 3 bases, leaving 1 base of the junction unmatched. This CDR3 spans 15 amino acids. The CDR3 nucleotides are TGTGCCAGCAGTGAGGACAGGGAGAACACCGGGGAGCTGTTTTTT. Translated: CASSEDRENTGELFF.

The chain joins TRBV4-1 to TRBJ2-1; the D gene is possibly TRBD2 (5 bases). V was trimmed by 1 base and J by 8 bases, leaving 15 bases between them. The CDR3 covers 15 residues. Germline V lookup: CDR1 MGHRA, CDR2 YSYEKL. The CDR3 reads CASSQGTVPGDEQFF. CDR3 bases: TGCGCCAGCAGCCAAGGGACCGTTCCCGGGGATGAGCAGTTCTTC.

The chain couples TRBV5-5 to TRBJ1-6, with 10 bases fitting TRBD1. The ends lost 10 bases at V and 7 bases at J; junction bases unmatched: 8. Per the germline V gene, CDR1 is SGHKS and CDR2 is YYEKEE (reference sequence). This CDR3 region has 14 residues. CDR3 amino acids: CASISGQGNSPLHF. CDR3 nucleotide sequence: TGTGCCTCCATCTCGGGACAGGGGAATTCACCCCTCCACTTT.

The chain couples TRBV5-1 to TRBJ2-2, with D uncertain. Germline values: CDR1 SGHRS, CDR2 YFSETQ. Trimming left V 0 bases short and J 3 bases short, with 3 bases between. The CDR3 totals 13 residues. In DNA form, the CDR3 reads TGCGCCAGCAGCTTGGCCGACACCGGGGAGCTGTTTTTT. Residues: CASSLADTGELFF.

This rearrangement joins TRBV11-2 to TRBJ2-1; D might be TRBD2 (7 bases). The germline V and J ends were trimmed by 8 bases and 8 bases, with 22 bases remaining between them. The CDR3 extends over 15 amino acids. The V gene's germline CDR1 is SGHAT and CDR2 FQNNGV. In nucleotides, the CDR3 is TGTGCCAGCGGAGTCGGGACCCCGGGGGGCGATGAGCAGTTCTTC. Encoded protein: CASGVGTPGGDEQFF.

This chain joins TRBV5-4 and TRBJ1-1; D is undetermined. With 4 bases removed from V and 5 bases from J, the gap between germline ends came to 9 bases. The CDR3 totals 12 residues. Germline CDR1 SGHNT, CDR2 YYREEE (reference sequence). This CDR3 is CASSPGSTEAFF. In DNA, the CDR3 is TGTGCCAGCAGCCCTGGGAGTACTGAAGCTTTCTTT.

The chain joins TRBV29-1 to TRBJ2-7, with a possible D match to TRBD2 (6 bases). Germline CDR1 reads SQVTM; CDR2 reads ANQGSEA. The CDR3 length is 14 residues. V lost 4 bases and J lost 1, with 14 bases in between. CDR3 DNA sequence: TGCAGCGTTGGGGGGGACGCGCGGTCCTACGAGCAGTACTTC. Protein: CSVGGDARSYEQYF.

This clone was observed a single time. The chain links TRBV27 to TRBJ1-5; unclear D gene. Trimming pared 1 base from V and 1 base from J, leaving 14 bases between. The CDR3 is 17 amino acids. From germline, CDR1 is MNHEY and CDR2 SMNVEV (reference sequence). The chain's CDR3 is CASSLYYSERSNQPQHF. The CDR3, as DNA: TGTGCCAGCAGTTTATACTACAGCGAAAGGAGCAATCAGCCCCAGCATTTT.

The V call is TRBV10-1, the J call TRBJ2-5; 7 nucleotides agree with TRBD1. Germline assignment: CDR1 WNHNN and CDR2 SYGVQD (reference sequence). The CDR3 runs to 13 residues. The ends lost 5 bases at V and 8 bases at J; junction bases unmatched: 8. The CDR3 DNA reads TGCGCCAGCAGTTCGGGACAGTCGGGAACCCAGTACTTC. It encodes CASSSGQSGTQYF.

This chain uses TRBV29-1 with TRBJ2-5, with 9 nucleotides matching TRBD1. The length of the CDR3 is 14 residues. V lost 2 bases to trimming and J lost 2 bases; unmatched junction nucleotides: 3. Per the germline V gene, CDR1 is SQVTM and CDR2 is ANQGSEA. CDR3 sequence reads: CSVEYRGPQETQYF. In DNA, the CDR3 is TGCAGCGTTGAATACAGGGGGCCACAAGAGACCCAGTACTTC.

V gene TRBV7-8 combines with J gene TRBJ1-2; TRBD1 matches 7 bases. This CDR3 has 13 amino acids. Germline values: CDR1 SGHVS, CDR2 FQNEAQ. J lost 7 bases, V lost 4 bases, and 6 bases had no gene match. CDR3 nucleotide sequence: TGTGCCAGCAGCTCGACAGGGAGTAGTGGCTACACCTTC. Amino acid sequence: CASSSTGSSGYTF. Full variable domain (outside the CDR3, taken from reference TRBV7-8 and TRBJ1-2): GAGVSQSPRYKVAKRGQDVALRCDPISGHVSLFWYQQALGQGPEFLTYFQNEAQLDKSGLPSDRFFAERPEGSVSTLKIQRTQQEDSAVYLCASSSTGSSGYTFGSGTRLTVV.

V usage is TRBV11-2 and J usage is TRBJ1-2; 8 positions match TRBD1. The length of the CDR3 is 16 residues. Germline trimming cut 5 bases from V and 4 bases from J; bases unmatched to any gene: 12. Germline V gene lookup returns CDR1 SGHAT and CDR2 FQNNGV. The CDR3: CASSPYGGTGSYGYTF. The CDR3 DNA reads as TGTGCCAGCAGCCCATATGGCGGGACAGGCAGCTATGGCTACACCTTC.

This sequence joins TRBV7-9 and TRBJ2-2; the match to TRBD1 covers 8 bases. CDR3 length equals 14 residues. Germline lookup yields CDR1 SEHNR and CDR2 FQNEAQ (reference sequence). V was pared by 4 bases and J by 8 bases, with 6 bases of the junction left unmatched. The CDR3 region has the DNA TGTGCCAGCAGCTCCACAGGGGGGAGAGGGGAGCTGTTTTTT. Amino acids: CASSSTGGRGELFF. The variable domain in full, with the rest retrieved from reference TRBV7-9 and TRBJ2-2, is DTGVSQNPRHKITKRGQNVTFRCDPISEHNRLYWYRQTLGQGPEFLTYFQNEAQLEKSRLLSDRFSAERPKGSFSTLEIQRTEQGDSAMYLCASSSTGGRGELFFGEGSRLTVL.